The source of this T cell receptor (beta chain) is a study of Ad26.COV2.S vaccination and SARS-CoV-2 variants. Across the study: Ad26.COV2.S was injected intramuscularly once or twice, 56 days apart.

This table comes from immunoSEQ multiplex PCR, and its TCRdb copy is limited to in-frame clones, with some not included. The sample has approximately 410,000 clones, approximately 90% seen once; the top ten hold 1.5% to 2%. The germline V gene encodes CDR1 WNHNN and CDR2 SYGVQD (reference sequence). With 6 bases clipped from V and 6 bases from J, the junction kept 38 bases outside the gene matches. The CDR3 sequence is 24 residues long. Treatment meaning: roughly 19 received Ad26.COV2.S at low or high dose, single or two shots; 5 received placebo; per-sample allocation not given. The samples were gathered on day 63 after the first injection of vaccine or placebo.

The source of this sequence is a person aged 18 to 65 who received the Ad26.COV2.S COVID-19 vaccine or a placebo. The V call is TRBV10-1, the J call TRBJ1-5; 7 bases are a match to TRBD1. The sequencing here drew on peripheral blood, taken in a trial of Ad26.COV2.S vaccine versus placebo. The CDR3 sequence is CASSTEGSLLRGNVGTECSQPQHF. The CDR3 DNA follows: TGCGCCAGCAGCACCGAGGGTTCCCTCTTGAGGGGGAACGTCGGGACAGAGTGCTCTCAGCCCCAGCATTTT.